The T cell receptor (beta chain) under discussion was sequenced for a study of Tregs in tolerant kidney transplant recipients. Measured with immunoSEQ multiplex PCR; TCRdb has only the in-frame clones, and not every one. The data contain tens of thousands of clones, around 85% of them singletons. This CDR3 region has 11 residues. The V and J ends lost 4 bases and 4 bases respectively, with 5 bases between them. Germline V gene data show CDR1 as SGDLS and CDR2 as YYNGEE. This clone was seen a single time. The genes are TRBV9 and TRBJ1-2; unclear D gene. This TCR was sampled from a human donor who received a combined kidney and bone marrow transplant. The sequences come from Tregs from blood, collected before the transplant. CDR3 sequence reads: CASSPGYGYTF. CDR3 nucleotide sequence: TGTGCCAGCAGCCCTGGCTATGGCTACACCTTC. The whole variable domain, filled in from reference TRBV9 and TRBJ1-2, reads DSGVTQTPKHLITATGQRVTLRCSPRSGDLSVYWYQQSLDQGLQFLIQYYNGEERAKGNILERFSAQQFPDLHSELNLSSLELGDSALYFCASSPGYGYTFGSGTRLTVV.